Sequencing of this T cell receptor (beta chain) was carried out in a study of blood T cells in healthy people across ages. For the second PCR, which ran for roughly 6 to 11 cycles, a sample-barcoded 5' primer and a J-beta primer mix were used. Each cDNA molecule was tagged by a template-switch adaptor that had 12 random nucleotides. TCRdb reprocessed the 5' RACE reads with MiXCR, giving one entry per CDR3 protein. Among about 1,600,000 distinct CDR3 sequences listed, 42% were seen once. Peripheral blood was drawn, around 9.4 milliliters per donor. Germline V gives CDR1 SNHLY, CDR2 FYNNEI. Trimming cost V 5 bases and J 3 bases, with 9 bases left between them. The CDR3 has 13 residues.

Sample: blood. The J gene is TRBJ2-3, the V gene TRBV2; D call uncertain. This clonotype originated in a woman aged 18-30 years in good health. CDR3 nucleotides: TGTGCCAGCAGTATGAAGAGAACAGATACGCAGTATTTT. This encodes CASSMKRTDTQYF.